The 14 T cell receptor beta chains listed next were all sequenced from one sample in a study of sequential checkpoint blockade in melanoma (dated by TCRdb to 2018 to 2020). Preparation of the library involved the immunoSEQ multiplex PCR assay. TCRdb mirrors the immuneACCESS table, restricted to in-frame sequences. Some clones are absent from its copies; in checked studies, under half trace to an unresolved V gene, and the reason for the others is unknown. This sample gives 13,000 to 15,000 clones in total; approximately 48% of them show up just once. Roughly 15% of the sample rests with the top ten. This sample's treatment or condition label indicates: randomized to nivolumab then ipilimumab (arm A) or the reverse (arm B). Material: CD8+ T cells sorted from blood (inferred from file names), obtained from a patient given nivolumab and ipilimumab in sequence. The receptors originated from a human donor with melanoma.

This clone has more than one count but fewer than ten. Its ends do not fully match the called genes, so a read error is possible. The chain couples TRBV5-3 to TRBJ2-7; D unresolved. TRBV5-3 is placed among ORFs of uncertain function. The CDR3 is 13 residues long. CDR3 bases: TGTGCCAGCAGCTTGAGAGAGGCCAACGAGCAGTACTTC. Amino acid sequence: CASSLREANEQYF.

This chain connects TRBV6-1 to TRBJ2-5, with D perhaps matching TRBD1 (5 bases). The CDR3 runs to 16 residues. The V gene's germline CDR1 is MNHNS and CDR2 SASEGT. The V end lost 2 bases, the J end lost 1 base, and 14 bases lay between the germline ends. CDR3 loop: CASSELFSRVQETQYF. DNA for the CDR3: TGTGCCAGCAGTGAACTCTTCTCCAGGGTCCAAGAGACCCAGTACTTC.

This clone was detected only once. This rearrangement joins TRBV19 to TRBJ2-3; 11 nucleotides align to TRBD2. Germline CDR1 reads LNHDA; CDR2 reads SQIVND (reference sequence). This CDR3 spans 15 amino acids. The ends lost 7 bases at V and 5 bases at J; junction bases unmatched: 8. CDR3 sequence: CASITRLAGLDTQYF. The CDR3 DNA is TGTGCCAGTATCACCAGACTAGCGGGGCTAGATACGCAGTATTTT.

The CDR3 DNA reads TGTGCCAGCGGGGGAGGGATCAACCTCTCTGGCTACACCTTC. Translating gives CASGGGINLSGYTF. The chain uses TRBV2 and TRBJ1-2, with D possibly TRBD1 on 5 matching bases. The CDR3 loop spans 14 amino acids. V was pared by 8 bases and J by 7 bases, with 20 bases between. From germline, CDR1 is SNHLY and CDR2 FYNNEI. Full variable domain (remainder filled in from reference TRBV2 and TRBJ1-2): EPEVTQTPSHQVTQMGQEVILRCVPISNHLYFYWYRQILGQKVEFLVSFYNNEISEKSEIFDDQFSVERPDGSNFTLKIRSTKLEDSAMYFCASGGGINLSGYTFGSGTRLTVV.

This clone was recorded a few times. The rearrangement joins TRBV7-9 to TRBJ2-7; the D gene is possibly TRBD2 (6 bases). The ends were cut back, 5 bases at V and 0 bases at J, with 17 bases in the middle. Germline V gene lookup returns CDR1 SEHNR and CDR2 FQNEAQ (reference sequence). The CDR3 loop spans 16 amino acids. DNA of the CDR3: TGTGCCAGCAGCCCTCCGGGGACTTTCTACTCCTACGAGCAGTACTTC. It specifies CASSPPGTFYSYEQYF.

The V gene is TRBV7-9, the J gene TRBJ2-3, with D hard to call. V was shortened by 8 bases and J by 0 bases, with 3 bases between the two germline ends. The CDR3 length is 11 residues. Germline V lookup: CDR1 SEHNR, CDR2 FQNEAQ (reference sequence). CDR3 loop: CASLSTDTQYF. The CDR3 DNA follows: TGTGCCAGCCTGAGCACAGATACGCAGTATTTT.

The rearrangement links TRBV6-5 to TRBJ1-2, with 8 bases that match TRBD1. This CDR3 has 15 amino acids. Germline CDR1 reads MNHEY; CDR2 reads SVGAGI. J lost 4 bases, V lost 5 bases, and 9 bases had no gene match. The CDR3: CASSPNRGSFYGYTF. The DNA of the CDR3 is TGTGCCAGCAGTCCCAACAGGGGGTCCTTCTATGGCTACACCTTC.

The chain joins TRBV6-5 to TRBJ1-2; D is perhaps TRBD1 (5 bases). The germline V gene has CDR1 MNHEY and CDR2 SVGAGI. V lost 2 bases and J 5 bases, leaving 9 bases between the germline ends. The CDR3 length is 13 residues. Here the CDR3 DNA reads TGTGCCAGCAGTTACGCGGGGGAGTATGGCTACACCTTC. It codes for CASSYAGEYGYTF.

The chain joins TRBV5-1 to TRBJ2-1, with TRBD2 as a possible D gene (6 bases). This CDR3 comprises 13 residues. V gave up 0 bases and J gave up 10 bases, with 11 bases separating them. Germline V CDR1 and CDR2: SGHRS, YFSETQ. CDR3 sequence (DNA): TGCGCCAGCAGCTTGGTTTACGGGAGAGAGCAGTTCTTC. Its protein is CASSLVYGREQFF.

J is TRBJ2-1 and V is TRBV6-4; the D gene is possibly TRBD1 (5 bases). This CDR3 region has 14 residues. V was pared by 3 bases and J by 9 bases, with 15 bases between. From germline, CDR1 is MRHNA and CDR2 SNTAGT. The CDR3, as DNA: TGTGCCAGCAGTGAGTCGCAGGGAAGGGGTGAGCAGTTCTTC. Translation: CASSESQGRGEQFF.

CDR3 DNA: TGTGCCAGCAGTTTAGAAAGGACAGAACTCTACGAGCAGTACTTC. Its translation is CASSLERTELYEQYF. This rearrangement joins TRBV28 to TRBJ2-7; perhaps TRBD1 as D (6 bases). Trimming left V 2 bases short and J 3 bases short, with 14 bases between. The CDR3 spans 15 residues. Germline CDR1 reads MDHEN; CDR2 reads SYDVKM. Complete variable domain (other parts from reference TRBV28 and TRBJ2-7): DVKVTQSSRYLVKRTGEKVFLECVQDMDHENMFWYRQDPGLGLRLIYFSYDVKMKEKGDIPEGYSVSREKKERFSLILESASTNQTSMYLCASSLERTELYEQYFGPGTRLTVT.

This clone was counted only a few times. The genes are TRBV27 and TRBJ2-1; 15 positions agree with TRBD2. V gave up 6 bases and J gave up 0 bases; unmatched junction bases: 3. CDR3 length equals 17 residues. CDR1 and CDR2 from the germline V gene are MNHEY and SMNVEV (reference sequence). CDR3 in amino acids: CASSGLAGGSSYNEQFF. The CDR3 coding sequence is TGTGCCAGCAGCGGACTAGCGGGGGGGAGCTCCTACAATGAGCAGTTCTTC.

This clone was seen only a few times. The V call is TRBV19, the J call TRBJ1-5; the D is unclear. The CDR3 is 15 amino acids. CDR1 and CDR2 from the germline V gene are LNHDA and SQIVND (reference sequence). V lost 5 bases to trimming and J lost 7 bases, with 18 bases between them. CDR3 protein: CASSPSSSSRQPQHF. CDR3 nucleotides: TGTGCCAGTAGTCCCTCTTCCTCCTCCAGGCAGCCCCAGCATTTT.

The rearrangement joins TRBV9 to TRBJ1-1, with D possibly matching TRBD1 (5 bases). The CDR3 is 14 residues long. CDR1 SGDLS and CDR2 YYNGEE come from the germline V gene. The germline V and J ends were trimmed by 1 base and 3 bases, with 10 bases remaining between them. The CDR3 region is CASSVWEGDTEAFF. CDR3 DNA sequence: TGTGCCAGCAGCGTATGGGAAGGGGACACTGAAGCTTTCTTT.